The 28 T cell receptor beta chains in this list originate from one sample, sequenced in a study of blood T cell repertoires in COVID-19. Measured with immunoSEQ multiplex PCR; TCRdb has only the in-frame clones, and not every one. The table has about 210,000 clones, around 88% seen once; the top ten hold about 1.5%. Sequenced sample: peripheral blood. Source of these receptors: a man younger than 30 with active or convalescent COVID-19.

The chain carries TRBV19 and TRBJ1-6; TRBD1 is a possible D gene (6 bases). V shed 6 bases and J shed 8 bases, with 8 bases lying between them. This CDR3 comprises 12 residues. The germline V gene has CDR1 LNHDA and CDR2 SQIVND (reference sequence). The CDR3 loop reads CASSPGDSPLHF. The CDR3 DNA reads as TGTGCCAGTAGCCCAGGGGATTCACCCCTCCACTTT.

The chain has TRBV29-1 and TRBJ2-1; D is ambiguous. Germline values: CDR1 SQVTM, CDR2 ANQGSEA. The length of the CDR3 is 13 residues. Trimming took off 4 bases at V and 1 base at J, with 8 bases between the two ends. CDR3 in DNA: TGCAGCGTTGGCGTACGTTCCTACAATGAGCAGTTCTTC. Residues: CSVGVRSYNEQFF.

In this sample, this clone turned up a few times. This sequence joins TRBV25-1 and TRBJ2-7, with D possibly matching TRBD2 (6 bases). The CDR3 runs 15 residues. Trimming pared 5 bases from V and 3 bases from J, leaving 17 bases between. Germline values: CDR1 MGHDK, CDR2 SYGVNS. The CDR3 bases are TGTGCCAGCAGTACCGACCCGGGGAGGTTCTACGAGCAGTACTTC. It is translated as CASSTDPGRFYEQYF.

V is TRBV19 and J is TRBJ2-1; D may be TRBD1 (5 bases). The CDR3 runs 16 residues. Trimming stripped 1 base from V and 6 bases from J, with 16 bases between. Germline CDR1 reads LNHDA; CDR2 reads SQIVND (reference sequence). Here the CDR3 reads CASSIGGSLGANEQFF. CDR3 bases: TGTGCCAGTAGTATAGGGGGCAGCTTAGGGGCCAATGAGCAGTTCTTC. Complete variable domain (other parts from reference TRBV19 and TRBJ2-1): DGGITQSPKYLFRKEGQNVTLSCEQNLNHDAMYWYRQDPGQGLRLIYYSQIVNDFQKGDIAEGYSVSREKKESFPLTVTSAQKNPTAFYLCASSIGGSLGANEQFFGPGTRLTVL.

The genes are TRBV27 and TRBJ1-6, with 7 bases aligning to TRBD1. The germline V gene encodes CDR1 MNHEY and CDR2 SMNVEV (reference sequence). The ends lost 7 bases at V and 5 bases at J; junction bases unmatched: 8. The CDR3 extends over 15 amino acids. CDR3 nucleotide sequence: TGTGCCAGCACCTCGGGCAGGGGGAATAATTCACCCCTCCACTTT. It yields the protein CASTSGRGNNSPLHF.

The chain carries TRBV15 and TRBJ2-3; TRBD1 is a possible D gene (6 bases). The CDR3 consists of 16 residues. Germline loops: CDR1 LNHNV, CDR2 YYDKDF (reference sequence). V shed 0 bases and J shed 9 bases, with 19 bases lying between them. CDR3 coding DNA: TGTGCCACCAGCAGAGAAATGGGGGCTCAAAGTAGGACGCAGTATTTT. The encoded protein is CATSREMGAQSRTQYF.

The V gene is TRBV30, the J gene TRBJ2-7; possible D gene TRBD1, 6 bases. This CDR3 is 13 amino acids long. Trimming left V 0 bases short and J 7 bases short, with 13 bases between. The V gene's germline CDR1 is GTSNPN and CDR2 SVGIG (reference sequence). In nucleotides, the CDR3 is TGTGCCTGGAGTGTACAGGGTTGGGGGGAGCAGTACTTC. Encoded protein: CAWSVQGWGEQYF. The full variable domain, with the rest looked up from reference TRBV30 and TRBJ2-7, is SQTIHQWPATLVQPVGSPLSLECTVEGTSNPNLYWYRQAAGRGLQLLFYSVGIGQISSEVPQNLSASRPQDRQFILSSKKLLLSDSGFYLCAWSVQGWGEQYFGPGTRLTVT.

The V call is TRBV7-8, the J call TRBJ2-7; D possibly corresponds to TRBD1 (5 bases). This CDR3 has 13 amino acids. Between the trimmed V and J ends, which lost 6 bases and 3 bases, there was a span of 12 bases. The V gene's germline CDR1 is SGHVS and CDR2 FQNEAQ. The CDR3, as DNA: TGTGCCAGCAGGGCAGGGAATAGCTACGAGCAGTACTTC. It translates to CASRAGNSYEQYF.

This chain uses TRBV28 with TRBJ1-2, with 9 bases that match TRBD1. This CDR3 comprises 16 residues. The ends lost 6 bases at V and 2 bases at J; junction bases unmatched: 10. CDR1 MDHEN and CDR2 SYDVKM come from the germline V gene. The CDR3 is CASRRSGTGNNYGYTF. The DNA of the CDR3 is TGTGCCAGCAGAAGGTCCGGGACAGGGAACAACTATGGCTACACCTTC.

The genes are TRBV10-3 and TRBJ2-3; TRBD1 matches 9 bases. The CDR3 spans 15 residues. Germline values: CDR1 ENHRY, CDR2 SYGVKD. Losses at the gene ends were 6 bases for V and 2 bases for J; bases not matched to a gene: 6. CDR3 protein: CAIRPGQGSTDTQYF. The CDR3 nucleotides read TGTGCCATCAGGCCGGGACAGGGATCCACAGATACGCAGTATTTT.

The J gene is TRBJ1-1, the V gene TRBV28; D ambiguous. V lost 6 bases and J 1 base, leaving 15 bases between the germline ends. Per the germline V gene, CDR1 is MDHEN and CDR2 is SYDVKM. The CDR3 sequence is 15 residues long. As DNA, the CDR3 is TGTGCCAGCAGCCCAAACGAAGGGAGGAACACTGAAGCTTTCTTT. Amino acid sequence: CASSPNEGRNTEAFF.

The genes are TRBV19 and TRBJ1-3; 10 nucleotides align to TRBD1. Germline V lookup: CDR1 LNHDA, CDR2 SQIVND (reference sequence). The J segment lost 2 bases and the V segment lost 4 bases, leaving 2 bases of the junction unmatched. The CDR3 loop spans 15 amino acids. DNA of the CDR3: TGTGCCAGTAGTACTGGGACAGGGGCTGGAAACACCATATATTTT. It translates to CASSTGTGAGNTIYF.

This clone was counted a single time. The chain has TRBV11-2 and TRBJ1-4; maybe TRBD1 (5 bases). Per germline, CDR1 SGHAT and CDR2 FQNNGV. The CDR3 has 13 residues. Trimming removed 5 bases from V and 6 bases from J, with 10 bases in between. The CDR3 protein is CASSQGLYEKLFF. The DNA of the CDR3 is TGTGCCAGCAGCCAGGGACTATATGAAAAACTGTTTTTT.

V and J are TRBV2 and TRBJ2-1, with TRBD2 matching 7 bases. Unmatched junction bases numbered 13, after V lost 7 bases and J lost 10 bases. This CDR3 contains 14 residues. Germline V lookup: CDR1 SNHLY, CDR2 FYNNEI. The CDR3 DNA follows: TGTGCCAGCATCCCGGGACTATCGTCTGGGGAGCAGTTCTTC. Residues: CASIPGLSSGEQFF.

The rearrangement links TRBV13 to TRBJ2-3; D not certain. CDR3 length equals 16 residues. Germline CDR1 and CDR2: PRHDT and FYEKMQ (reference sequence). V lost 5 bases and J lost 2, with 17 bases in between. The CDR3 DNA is TGTGCCAGCAGCCCCAATCCTGGCGGAATCACAGATACGCAGTATTTT. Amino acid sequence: CASSPNPGGITDTQYF.

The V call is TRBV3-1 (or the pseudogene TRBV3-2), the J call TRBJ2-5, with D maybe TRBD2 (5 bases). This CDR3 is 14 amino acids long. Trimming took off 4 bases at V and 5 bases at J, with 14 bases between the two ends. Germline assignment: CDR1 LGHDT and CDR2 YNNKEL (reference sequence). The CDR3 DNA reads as TGTGCCAGCAGCCTATTCGGACGAGGGGAGACCCAGTACTTC. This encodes CASSLFGRGETQYF.

DNA for the CDR3: TGTGCCAGTAGGGAGTTTAGTGGCTACACCTTC. Encoded protein: CASREFSGYTF. The V gene is TRBV19, the J gene TRBJ1-2; D is ambiguous. Trimming stripped 6 bases from V and 7 bases from J, with 9 bases between. The CDR3 runs to 11 residues. The germline V gene has CDR1 LNHDA and CDR2 SQIVND (reference sequence).

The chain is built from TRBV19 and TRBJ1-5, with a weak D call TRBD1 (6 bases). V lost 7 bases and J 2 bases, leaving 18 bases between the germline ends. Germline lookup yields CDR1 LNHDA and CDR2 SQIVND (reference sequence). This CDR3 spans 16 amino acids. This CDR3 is CASTNTGPQGNQPQHF. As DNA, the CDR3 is TGTGCCAGTACCAATACAGGGCCGCAAGGCAATCAGCCCCAGCATTTT.

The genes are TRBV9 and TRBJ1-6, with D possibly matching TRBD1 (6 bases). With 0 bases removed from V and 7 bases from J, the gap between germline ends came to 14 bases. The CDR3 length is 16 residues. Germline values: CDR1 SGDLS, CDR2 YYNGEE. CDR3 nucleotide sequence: TGTGCCAGCAGCGTAGAGGGAAGGGGGGGCAATTCACCCCTCCACTTT. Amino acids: CASSVEGRGGNSPLHF.

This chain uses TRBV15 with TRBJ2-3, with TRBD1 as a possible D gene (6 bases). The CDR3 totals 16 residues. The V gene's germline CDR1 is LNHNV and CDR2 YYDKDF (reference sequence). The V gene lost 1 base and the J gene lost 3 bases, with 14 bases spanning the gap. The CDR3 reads CATSRGPEGQTDTQYF. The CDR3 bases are TGTGCCACCAGCAGAGGTCCAGAGGGACAAACAGATACGCAGTATTTT.

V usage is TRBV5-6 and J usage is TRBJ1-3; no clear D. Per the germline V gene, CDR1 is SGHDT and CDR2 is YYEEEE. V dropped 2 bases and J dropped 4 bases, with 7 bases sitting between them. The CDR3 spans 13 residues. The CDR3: CASSLNAGNTIYF. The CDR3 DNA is TGTGCCAGCAGCTTAAACGCGGGAAACACCATATATTTT.

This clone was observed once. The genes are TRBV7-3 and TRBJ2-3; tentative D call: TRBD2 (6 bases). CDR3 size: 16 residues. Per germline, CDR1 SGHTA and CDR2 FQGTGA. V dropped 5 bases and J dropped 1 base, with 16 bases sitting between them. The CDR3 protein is CASSLRGGKGTDTQYF. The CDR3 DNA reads TGTGCCAGCAGCCTTAGGGGCGGGAAAGGCACAGATACGCAGTATTTT.

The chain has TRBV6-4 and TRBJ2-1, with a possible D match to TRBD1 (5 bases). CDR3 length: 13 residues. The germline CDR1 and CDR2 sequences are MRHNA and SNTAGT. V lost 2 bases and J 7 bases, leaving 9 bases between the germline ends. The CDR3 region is CASSDQGVNEQFF. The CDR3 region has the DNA TGTGCCAGCAGTGACCAGGGTGTAAATGAGCAGTTCTTC.

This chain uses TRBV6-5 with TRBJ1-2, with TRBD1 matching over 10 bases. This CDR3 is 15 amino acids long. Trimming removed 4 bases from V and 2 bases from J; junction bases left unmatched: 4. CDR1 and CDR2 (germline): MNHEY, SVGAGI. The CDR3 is CASSSPGQGNYGYTF. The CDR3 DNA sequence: TGTGCCAGCAGTTCCCCGGGACAGGGGAACTATGGCTACACCTTC.

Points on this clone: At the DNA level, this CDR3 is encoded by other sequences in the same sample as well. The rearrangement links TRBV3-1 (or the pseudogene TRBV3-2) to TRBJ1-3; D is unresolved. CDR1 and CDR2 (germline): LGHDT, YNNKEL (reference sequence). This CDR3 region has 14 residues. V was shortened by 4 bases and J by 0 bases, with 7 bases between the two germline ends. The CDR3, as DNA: TGTGCCAGCAGCCGAGGGAGCTCTGGAAACACCATATATTTT. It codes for CASSRGSSGNTIYF.

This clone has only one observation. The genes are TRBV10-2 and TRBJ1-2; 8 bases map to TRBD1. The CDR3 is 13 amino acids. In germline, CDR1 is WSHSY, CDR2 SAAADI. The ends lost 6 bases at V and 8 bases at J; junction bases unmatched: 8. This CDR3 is CASSAGQGGGYTF. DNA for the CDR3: TGCGCCAGCAGCGCCGGACAGGGCGGGGGCTACACCTTC.

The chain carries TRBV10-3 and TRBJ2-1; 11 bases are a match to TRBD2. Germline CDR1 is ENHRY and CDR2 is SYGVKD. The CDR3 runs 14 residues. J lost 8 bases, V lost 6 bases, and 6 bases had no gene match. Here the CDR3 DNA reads TGTGCCATCAGGACCTCGGGACTAGCGGATGAGCAGTTCTTC. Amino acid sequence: CAIRTSGLADEQFF.

DNA of the CDR3: TGTGCCAGCAGCTTAGTCCAGGGGCGCATCTCCTACGAGCAGTACTTC. Translation gives CASSLVQGRISYEQYF. The chain carries TRBV7-9 and TRBJ2-7; perhaps TRBD1 as D (6 bases). This CDR3 spans 16 amino acids. Trimming took off 1 base at V and 0 bases at J, with 13 bases between the two ends. Germline CDR1 and CDR2: SEHNR and FQNEAQ (reference sequence).